The 28 T cell receptor beta chains in this list originate from one sample, sequenced in a study of regulatory T cells in long-lasting Graves disease. Described time point: newly diagnosed GD, antithyroid drugs for less than 3 months. PBMC RNA was the source of the TCR library. For TCR beta, libraries came from iRepertoire HTBI primers and Arm-PCR of CDR3 regions. MiXCR was run by TCRdb on the multiplex PCR reads, yielding one entry per CDR3 protein. Of about 420,000 distinct CDR3 sequences in the sample, roughly 15% were seen once. Another study also made use of these data, one on T cells in Graves' hyperthyroidism and ophthalmopathy.

Specimen: peripheral blood mononuclear cells (PBMCs), collected at new diagnosis, from a patient treated with antithyroid drugs. These TCRs come from a woman under 30 with Graves disease.

J is TRBJ2-1 and V is TRBV6-1; TRBD2 matches at 7 bases. Germline lookup yields CDR1 MNHNS and CDR2 SASEGT. This CDR3 comprises 17 residues. Trimming at V came to 5 bases and at J to 3 bases, leaving 13 bases not matched to a gene. The CDR3 is CASSPLPPLAVYNEQFF. The CDR3 DNA sequence: TGTGCCAGCAGTCCCCTCCCCCCTCTAGCGGTCTACAATGAGCAGTTCTTC.

This clonotype was seen repeatedly, ten times or more. Here the CDR3 DNA reads TGTGCCAGCAGTTTTCTCGGACTAGAAAGGCATGAGCAGTTCTTC. It translates to CASSFLGLERHEQFF. The V and J genes are TRBV27 and TRBJ2-1, with 7 bases aligning to TRBD2. Germline assignment: CDR1 MNHEY and CDR2 SMNVEV (reference sequence). The V gene end was trimmed by 3 bases and the J gene end by 8 bases; junction bases not matched to a gene: 10. The CDR3 is made up of 15 amino acids.

This clonotype has just a few counts. The V call is TRBV20-1, the J call TRBJ2-3, with 7 bases lining up with TRBD1. CDR3 size: 15 residues. Looked up from germline, CDR1 is DFQATT and CDR2 is SNEGSKA (reference sequence). V lost 3 bases to trimming and J lost 1 base; unmatched junction nucleotides: 7. DNA of the CDR3: TGCAGTGCTAGGGAAACAGGGGTTGGCACAGATACGCAGTATTTT. Translation: CSARETGVGTDTQYF.

This clonotype was seen more than once but under ten times. The chain carries TRBV6-1 and TRBJ1-5; 8 bases are shared with TRBD1. Germline V lookup: CDR1 MNHNS, CDR2 SASEGT. The V and J ends lost 1 base and 7 bases, in that order; junction bases with no gene match: 6. This CDR3 contains 15 residues. DNA of the CDR3: TGTGCCAGCAGTGAAGAGGCAGGGGGCGTCCAGCCCCAGCATTTT. It specifies CASSEEAGGVQPQHF.

This rearrangement joins TRBV4-1 to TRBJ1-5; tentatively, D is TRBD1 (5 bases). The CDR3 is 15 residues long. Germline loops: CDR1 MGHRA, CDR2 YSYEKL. V shed 0 bases and J shed 4 bases, with 10 bases lying between them. CDR3 loop: CASSQESGGNQPQHF. The CDR3, as DNA: TGCGCCAGCAGCCAAGAGAGTGGGGGTAATCAGCCCCAGCATTTT.

In this sample, this clonotype turned up a few times. The CDR3: CASSLGQGSGELFF. The CDR3 DNA follows: TGTGCCAGCAGCTTAGGGCAGGGGTCCGGGGAGCTGTTTTTT. The chain couples TRBV7-2 to TRBJ2-2; D perhaps matches TRBD1 (6 bases). Germline lookup yields CDR1 SGHTA and CDR2 FQGNSA. V was trimmed by 1 base and J by 6 bases, leaving 9 bases between them. The CDR3 runs 14 residues.

To note about this clonotype: It may be a read error: a sequence one base away is much more abundant. The chain links TRBV7-2 to TRBJ2-7; the match to TRBD1 covers 7 bases. The V and J ends lost 0 bases and 2 bases, in that order; junction bases with no gene match: 4. Germline V CDR1 and CDR2: SGHTA, FQGNSA. The CDR3 length is 15 residues. CDR3 protein: CASSLAGTATYEQYF. The CDR3 DNA is TGTGCCAGCAGCTTAGCCGGGACAGCCACCTACGAGCAGTACTTC.

The J gene is TRBJ2-1, the V gene TRBV6-2 or TRBV6-3; 9 bases fit TRBD2. The CDR3 spans 16 residues. V was pared by 5 bases and J by 4 bases, with 9 bases of the junction left unmatched. The germline V gene encodes CDR1 MNHEY and CDR2 SVGEGT. Here the CDR3 DNA reads TGTGCCAGCAGTGAAAATCTAGCGGGATTATACAATGAGCAGTTCTTC. Encoded protein: CASSENLAGLYNEQFF.

This clonotype has more than one count but fewer than ten. The chain couples TRBV7-6 to TRBJ2-3, with a possible D match to TRBD1 (5 bases). CDR1 SGHVS and CDR2 FNYEAQ come from the germline V gene. The CDR3 is made up of 14 amino acids. V dropped 4 bases and J dropped 1 base, with 9 bases sitting between them. In nucleotides, the CDR3 is TGTGCCAGCAGCTCGACAGTCGGCACAGATACGCAGTATTTT. Protein sequence: CASSSTVGTDTQYF.

This clonotype was picked up a small number of times. The gene calls are TRBV9 and TRBJ2-1; 9 nucleotides line up with TRBD2. CDR3 length: 15 residues. Germline assignment: CDR1 SGDLS and CDR2 YYNGEE. V shed 4 bases and J 10 bases; nucleotides not matched to a gene: 12. Here the CDR3 reads CASSTVGGGRGEQFF. As DNA, the CDR3 is TGTGCCAGCAGCACCGTAGGGGGCGGGAGGGGAGAGCAGTTCTTC.

Ten or more counts support this clonotype. The V gene is TRBV29-1, the J gene TRBJ2-7, with D possibly TRBD2 on 7 matching bases. The germline gives CDR1 SQVTM, CDR2 ANQGSEA. With 4 bases removed from V and 4 bases from J, the gap between germline ends came to 11 bases. This CDR3 has 12 amino acids. The CDR3 spells CSVGGGLYEQYF. The DNA of the CDR3 is TGCAGCGTTGGGGGGGGGCTTTACGAGCAGTACTTC.

Regarding this clonotype: One junction end disagrees with the germline gene, perhaps due to a read error. J is TRBJ2-1 and V is TRBV18; tentatively, D is TRBD1 (6 bases). The CDR3 is 13 residues long. The germline gives CDR1 KGHSH, CDR2 LQKENI. The CDR3 here is CAGSPQGYNEQFF. The CDR3 bases are TGTGCCGGCTCACCACAGGGTTACAATGAGCAGTTCTTC.

This clonotype occurred a few times. The rearrangement joins TRBV30 to TRBJ1-4; D may be TRBD1 (5 bases). Trimming left V 3 bases short and J 3 bases short, with 14 bases between. Germline V gene lookup returns CDR1 GTSNPN and CDR2 SVGIG (reference sequence). The CDR3 has 15 residues. The chain's CDR3 is CAWSSLWGANEKLFF. Here the CDR3 DNA reads TGTGCCTGGAGCTCCTTATGGGGGGCTAATGAAAAACTGTTTTTT. Filled out from reference TRBV30 and TRBJ1-4, the complete variable domain reads SQTIHQWPATLVQPVGSPLSLECTVEGTSNPNLYWYRQAAGRGLQLLFYSVGIGQISSEVPQNLSASRPQDRQFILSSKKLLLSDSGFYLCAWSSLWGANEKLFFGSGTQLSVL.

CDR3: CASSPEGGATDEQFF. In DNA, the CDR3 is TGTGCCAGCAGTCCCGAGGGAGGGGCCACGGATGAGCAGTTCTTC. J is TRBJ2-1 and V is TRBV12-3 or TRBV12-4; 7 positions match TRBD2. This CDR3 spans 15 amino acids. Unmatched junction bases numbered 12, after V lost 5 bases and J lost 8 bases.

The sample holds many counts of this clonotype. This chain connects TRBV28 to TRBJ2-2; D is uncertain. The CDR3 consists of 12 residues. Germline lookup yields CDR1 MDHEN and CDR2 SYDVKM. With 6 bases removed from V and 7 bases from J, the gap between germline ends came to 9 bases. In nucleotides, the CDR3 is TGTGCCAGCAGGCTGGGCATCGGGGAGCTGTTTTTT. Residues: CASRLGIGELFF.

This clonotype has a handful of counts. The chain uses TRBV3-1 and TRBJ2-1; a possible D gene is TRBD2 (5 bases). The CDR3 has 14 amino acids. In germline, CDR1 is LGHDT, CDR2 YNNKEL (reference sequence). The V gene lost 5 bases and the J gene lost 6 bases, with 14 bases spanning the gap. CDR3 residues: CASSGLATPNEQFF. CDR3 DNA: TGTGCCAGCAGCGGGTTAGCGACCCCCAATGAGCAGTTCTTC.

In its sample, this clonotype was seen many times. The J gene is TRBJ2-7, the V gene TRBV28, with 8 bases that match TRBD2. V was pared by 10 bases and J by 0 bases, with 5 bases of the junction left unmatched. This CDR3 has 13 residues. Germline V gives CDR1 MDHEN, CDR2 SYDVKM. The CDR3 coding sequence is TGTGCCACCAGCGGGGGTGACTCCTACGAGCAGTACTTC. Residues: CATSGGDSYEQYF. The full variable domain, in which reference TRBV28 and TRBJ2-7 provide the parts outside the CDR3, is DVKVTQSSRYLVKRTGEKVFLECVQDMDHENMFWYRQDPGLGLRLIYFSYDVKMKEKGDIPEGYSVSREKKERFSLILESASTNQTSMYLCATSGGDSYEQYFGPGTRLTVT.

This clonotype was detected many times. The rearrangement joins TRBV27 to TRBJ2-7; D may be TRBD2 (6 bases). Trimming took off 2 bases at V and 2 bases at J, with 13 bases between the two ends. Germline V gene data show CDR1 as MNHEY and CDR2 as SMNVEV (reference sequence). This CDR3 spans 15 amino acids. The CDR3, as DNA: TGTGCCAGCAGTTTAGCGGGGAGGTCAACCTACGAGCAGTACTTC. Translating it yields CASSLAGRSTYEQYF.

Remarks on this clonotype: A much more abundant neighbour one base away suggests this may be a read error. The chain carries TRBV12-3 or TRBV12-4 and TRBJ2-1; the D gene is possibly TRBD2 (6 bases). Trimming cost V 5 bases and J 10 bases, with 18 bases left between them. The CDR3 extends over 14 amino acids. The chain's CDR3 is CASSKGLRSYEQFF. As DNA, the CDR3 is TGTGCCAGCAGTAAGGGACTCCGCTCCTACGAGCAGTTCTTC.

This clonotype was counted at least ten times. The chain recombines TRBV12-3 or TRBV12-4 with TRBJ1-2, with D possibly TRBD1 on 5 matching bases. Trimming took 6 bases from V and 1 from J, leaving 15 bases between them. This CDR3 region has 15 residues. This chain's CDR3 is CASRGTGTLNYGYTF. The DNA for the CDR3 is TGTGCCAGCAGGGGGACGGGGACCCTTAACTATGGCTACACCTTC.

As to this clonotype: One base away lies a much larger clone, so this may be a sequencing read error. This chain links TRBV24-1 with TRBJ1-6; 9 bases are shared with TRBD1. J lost 7 bases, V lost 5 bases, and 2 bases had no gene match. Per the germline V gene, CDR1 is KGHDR and CDR2 is SFDVKD. The CDR3 loop spans 14 amino acids. CDR3 in amino acids: CATSAGTGNSPLHF. The CDR3 coding sequence is TGTGCCACCAGTGCCGGGACAGGGAATTCACCCCTCCACTTT.

This clonotype was counted only a few times. The chain is built from TRBV7-8 and TRBJ1-4; tentatively, D is TRBD1 (6 bases). CDR1 and CDR2 from the germline V gene are SGHVS and FQNEAQ. The CDR3 consists of 13 residues. The V gene lost 4 bases and the J gene lost 7 bases, with 10 bases spanning the gap. CDR3 coding DNA: TGTGCCAGCAGCTCTAGGACAGTTGAAAAACTGTTTTTT. Amino acids: CASSSRTVEKLFF.

This clonotype came up many times. The chain joins TRBV6-1 to TRBJ2-1; TRBD2 matches 8 bases. The length of the CDR3 is 13 residues. Germline V gives CDR1 MNHNS, CDR2 SASEGT. V was clipped by 3 bases and J by 7 bases; unmatched bases: 2. The CDR3: CASSDPGGNEQFF. CDR3 bases: TGTGCCAGCAGTGATCCGGGAGGGAATGAGCAGTTCTTC.

This clonotype was recorded at least ten times. The genes are TRBV18 and TRBJ1-5; D unresolved. Per the germline V gene, CDR1 is KGHSH and CDR2 is LQKENI. This CDR3 has 14 residues. V lost 3 bases and J 4 bases, leaving 10 bases between the germline ends. CDR3 bases: TGTGCCAGCTCACCCTCAGAGCGGAATCAGCCCCAGCATTTT. Translated: CASSPSERNQPQHF.

This clonotype was recorded a few times. The V call is TRBV10-3, the J call TRBJ2-1; D gene unclear. The CDR3 spans 11 residues. Trimming removed 2 bases at V and 6 bases at J, with 2 bases between. CDR1 and CDR2 from the germline V gene are ENHRY and SYGVKD. The CDR3 sequence: CAISEVNEQFF. CDR3 in DNA: TGTGCCATCAGTGAGGTCAATGAGCAGTTCTTC.

As regards this clonotype: This probably arose from a read error, given a far larger clone one base away. The CDR3 sequence is CASSLRTSGTNTQYF. The CDR3, as DNA: TGCGCCAGCAGCTTGCGGACTAGCGGCACAAATACGCAGTATTTT. This chain joins TRBV11-2 and TRBJ1-1; 10 bases match TRBD2. The end of the DNA is better explained by TRBJ2-3, so the J call may be wrong. The CDR3 has 15 residues. CDR1 and CDR2 (germline): SGHAT, FQNNGV.

This clonotype was seen at least ten times. The chain is built from TRBV30 and TRBJ1-1; D not resolved. Germline V lookup: CDR1 GTSNPN, CDR2 SVGIG (reference sequence). V lost 0 bases and J lost 2, with 7 bases in between. The CDR3 spans 13 residues. The CDR3, as DNA: TGTGCCTGGAGTGTACTGGGAAACACTGAAGCTTTCTTT. This sequence encodes CAWSVLGNTEAFF. Looking up the rest from reference TRBV30 and TRBJ1-1 gives the full variable domain: SQTIHQWPATLVQPVGSPLSLECTVEGTSNPNLYWYRQAAGRGLQLLFYSVGIGQISSEVPQNLSASRPQDRQFILSSKKLLLSDSGFYLCAWSVLGNTEAFFGQGTRLTVV.

In the case of this clonotype: A read error may explain this, as a much larger clone is one base away. The chain employs TRBV3-1 and TRBJ2-3; 14 bases map to TRBD2. CDR1 is LGHDT, CDR2 YNNKEL, per germline (reference sequence). The CDR3 spans 17 residues. V lost 1 base to trimming and J lost 4 bases; unmatched junction nucleotides: 4. The CDR3 DNA is TGTGCCAGCAGCCAAGGACAGGGACTAGCGGGAGCAGATACGCAGTATTTT. It is translated as CASSQGQGLAGADTQYF.